These T cell receptor beta chains were read from a single sample in a study of CD8 T cells in ankylosing spondylitis. Via MiXCR, TCRdb re-called the 5' RACE reads, giving one row per CDR3 protein. The table records 300,000 to 350,000 distinct CDR3 sequences, roughly 15% of them present only once. The sequencing input was blood, either unsorted or a sorted T cell fraction (not recorded which). The receptors come from a male donor with ankylosing spondylitis or in good health (not recorded which). The conserved cysteine and the conserved F or W are not part of the CDR3 here. The D gene is left open where the match is weak. Only some rows state a clone size, as once, few, many or a class for expanded clones.

d_call	j_call	clone_size	v_call	cdr3_aa
TRBD2	TRBJ2-3	-	TRBV11-3	ASSSRTSGGNTDTQY
-	TRBJ1-1	-	TRBV6-1	ASSEARGTEAF
TRBD1	TRBJ2-7	-	TRBV29-1	SVASHRGSLSYEQY
TRBD2	TRBJ2-1	many	TRBV5-1	ASNLLADLKDEQF
TRBD2	TRBJ2-3	few	TRBV7-9	ASSPGLAVTDTQY
TRBD1	TRBJ2-5	few	TRBV27	ASSLQGDKGAETQY
TRBD1	TRBJ2-1	few	TRBV9	ASSVGTGGYNEQF
TRBD1	TRBJ2-3	few	TRBV7-2	ASSRNSGGGTDTQY
TRBD2	TRBJ2-3	few	TRBV4-1	ASSQDLSGGRDTQY
TRBD1	TRBJ2-7	many	TRBV5-1	ASSYLTGSSYEQY
-	TRBJ1-1	many	TRBV6-1	ASSAPRGTEAF
-	TRBJ2-2	few	TRBV25-1	ASSEPRMGTGELF
-	TRBJ2-7	-	TRBV3-1	ASSQDAGSGETISYEQY
TRBD2	TRBJ2-3	few	TRBV14	ASSQDRRGGFTDTQY
TRBD1	TRBJ2-7	-	TRBV5-1	ASSLAPGGADEQY
TRBD2	TRBJ2-1	few	TRBV2	ASSSRLGRANEQF
TRBD2	TRBJ2-6	few	TRBV12-3/TRBV12-4	ASSSRPLAGGLKSGANVLT
TRBD1	TRBJ2-3	few	TRBV24-1	ATSDWDSSTDTQY
TRBD2	TRBJ2-1	-	TRBV11-2	ASSLDPGLAGIEQF
-	TRBJ1-1	few	TRBV27	ASRGWGNTEAF
-	TRBJ2-5	-	TRBV20-1	SARDSTGKETQY
-	TRBJ2-1	many	TRBV12-3/TRBV12-4	ASSPGSFSYNEQF
-	TRBJ1-2	few	TRBV13	ASSIRGTAANYGYT
TRBD1	TRBJ1-4	-	TRBV4-2	ASSQVYGTVNEKLF